A single sample gave rise to the 5 T cell receptor beta chains below, sequenced in a study of blood T cell repertoires in COVID-19. Only in-frame clones appear in the TCRdb table, and some are missing; sequencing was by immunoSEQ multiplex PCR. The table shows about 130,000 clones, with around 85% occurring only once. Sequenced: peripheral blood. The receptor source for this set is a human donor in a cohort sampled during active COVID-19.

The chain employs TRBV19 and TRBJ2-5; D is undetermined. Trimming took off 8 bases at V and 4 bases at J, with 11 bases between the two ends. Germline CDR1 reads LNHDA; CDR2 reads SQIVND (reference sequence). This CDR3 is built from 12 residues. CDR3 nucleotides: TGTGCCAGTGGTCCTGCAGGAGAGACCCAGTACTTC. Amino acids: CASGPAGETQYF.

The gene calls are TRBV2 and TRBJ1-5; D remains unclear. V was trimmed by 3 bases and J by 5 bases, leaving 8 bases between them. CDR1 is SNHLY, CDR2 FYNNEI, per germline. The CDR3 covers 13 residues. The chain's CDR3 is CASSDSPDQPQHF. In DNA, the CDR3 is TGTGCCAGCAGTGATTCTCCAGATCAGCCCCAGCATTTT.

The J gene is TRBJ1-4, the V gene TRBV11-2; perhaps TRBD1 as D (5 bases). Germline loops: CDR1 SGHAT, CDR2 FQNNGV. The CDR3 has 16 residues. V shed 4 bases and J shed 4 bases, with 16 bases lying between them. The CDR3 loop is CASSSTGTAYNEKLFF. DNA for the CDR3: TGTGCCAGCAGCTCCACTGGGACTGCTTATAATGAAAAACTGTTTTTT.

The rearrangement uses TRBV11-1 and TRBJ2-7; weak D call: TRBD1 (6 bases). The germline CDR1 and CDR2 sequences are SGHAT and FQDESV (reference sequence). V lost 5 bases, J lost 4 bases, and 9 bases lay in between. The CDR3 has 12 amino acids. CDR3 sequence reads: CASSHTGYEQYF. The CDR3 bases are TGTGCCAGCAGCCATACAGGGTACGAGCAGTACTTC.

Worth noting for this clone: Other DNA sequences from this sample encode an identical CDR3 as well. This sequence joins TRBV3-1 (or the pseudogene TRBV3-2) and TRBJ2-5; 10 bases match TRBD1. V shed 3 bases and J 5 bases; nucleotides not matched to a gene: 0. The CDR3 is 13 residues long. CDR1 and CDR2 (germline): LGHDT, YNNKEL (reference sequence). In DNA form, the CDR3 reads TGTGCCAGCAGCCAGGACAGGGGGGAGACCCAGTACTTC. This translates into CASSQDRGETQYF.